These T cell receptor beta chains were read from a single sample in a study of shared clonotypes between healthy human individuals. Libraries were prepared by immunoSEQ multiplex PCR; TCRdb keeps only in-frame clonotypes and omits some of them. This table holds about 700,000 clones, about 74% found once. The sequenced material came from memory CD4+ T cells sorted from blood. The receptor source for this set is a woman aged 25 to 39 in good health. CDR3s include the opening cysteine and the closing phenylalanine or tryptophan. A D gene is named only where the DNA matches it firmly. Size tells how often a clone was seen (once, few, many) or the class of an expanded clone, and some rows leave it out.

.	TRBV30	TRBJ2-7	few	CAWGQSYEQYF	TGTGCCTGGGGACAGTCCTACGAGCAGTACTTC
.	TRBV6-1	TRBJ1-1	.	CAGTVGNTEAFF	TGTGCCGGAACGGTGGGGAACACTGAAGCTTTCTTT
.	TRBV25-1	TRBJ2-2	.	CASSSGGDTGELFF	TGTGCCAGCAGTTCGGGGGGCGATACCGGGGAGCTGTTTTTT
.	TRBV7-3	TRBJ2-7	.	CASSLAWDNEQYF	TGTGCCAGCAGCTTAGCCTGGGACAACGAGCAGTACTTC
.	TRBV5-5	TRBJ2-7	.	CASSLDGTPTSYEQYF	TGTGCCAGCAGCTTGGATGGGACACCCACCTCCTACGAGCAGTACTTC
.	TRBV6-6	TRBJ1-4	once	CASSYGINEKLFF	TGTGCCAGCAGTTACGGAATTAATGAAAAACTGTTTTTT
TRBD1	TRBV7-9	TRBJ1-4	.	CASRDDRGTIEKLFF	TGTGCCAGCAGGGATGACAGGGGGACAATTGAAAAACTGTTTTTT
.	TRBV28	TRBJ1-3	.	CASSSDGSGNTIYF	TGTGCCAGCAGTTCGGACGGATCTGGAAACACCATATATTTT
TRBD1	TRBV6-6	TRBJ2-7	.	CASSGTGGYEQYF	TGTGCCAGCAGCGGGACAGGGGGCTACGAGCAGTACTTC
TRBD2	TRBV7-3	TRBJ2-1	.	CASSSLAGGPQFF	TGTGCCAGCAGCTCGCTAGCGGGGGGCCCACAGTTCTTC
.	TRBV30	TRBJ1-2	.	CAWTPPGTLNYGYTF	TGTGCCTGGACCCCGCCCGGTACGCTTAACTATGGCTACACCTTC
TRBD1	TRBV7-9	TRBJ2-7	.	CASSFSRQGAYEQYF	TGTGCCAGCAGCTTTTCCCGGCAGGGGGCTTACGAGCAGTACTTC
.	TRBV9	TRBJ1-3	.	CASSVDLVSGNTIYF	TGTGCCAGCAGCGTAGATCTGGTTTCCGGAAACACCATATATTTT
.	TRBV27	TRBJ2-7	.	CASRQRGEQYF	TGTGCCAGCAGGCAAAGGGGCGAGCAGTACTTC
.	TRBV11-2	TRBJ2-3	.	CASSLIGRQGATDTQYF	TGTGCCAGCAGCTTAATAGGGCGGCAGGGTGCGACAGATACGCAGTATTTT
.	TRBV7-6	TRBJ2-2	.	CASSLTIAGTDQVRELFF	TGTGCCAGCAGCCTCACGATCGCCGGCACAGACCAAGTCCGGGAGCTGTTTTTT
.	TRBV5-4	TRBJ2-7	once	CASSLPSREREQYF	TGTGCCAGCAGCTTGCCTTCTCGGGAGCGCGAGCAGTACTTC
.	TRBV5-1	TRBJ1-1	.	CASSLGEDTEAFF	TGCGCCAGCAGCTTGGGGGAAGACACTGAAGCTTTCTTT
TRBD2	TRBV19	TRBJ2-7	.	CASSMASSGRGYEQYF	TGTGCCAGTAGTATGGCCAGCAGCGGGAGGGGGTACGAGCAGTACTTC
TRBD2	TRBV4-2	TRBJ2-3	.	CASSHRTTSGSWDTQYF	TGTGCCAGCAGCCATCGAACCACTAGCGGGAGTTGGGATACGCAGTATTTT
.	TRBV5-1	TRBJ2-2	few	CASSLGAVTGELFF	TGCGCCAGCAGCTTGGGGGCAGTCACCGGGGAGCTGTTTTTT
.	TRBV29-1	TRBJ2-1	once	CSPASRNPFYNEQFF	TGCAGCCCTGCCAGTAGAAACCCTTTCTACAATGAGCAGTTCTTC
.	TRBV7-3	TRBJ1-2	.	CASSSPSPTGVGYGYTF	TGTGCCAGCAGCTCCCCAAGTCCTACAGGAGTAGGGTATGGCTACACCTTC
.	TRBV25-1	TRBJ2-5	.	CASPPSAIQETQYF	TGTGCCAGTCCCCCGTCGGCGATCCAAGAGACCCAGTACTTC
.	TRBV2	TRBJ1-1	.	CASSEGAGYTEAFF	TGTGCCAGCAGTGAAGGGGCAGGTTACACTGAAGCTTTCTTT
.	TRBV14	TRBJ2-1	.	CASSPDLSSYNEQFF	TGTGCCAGCAGCCCAGACTTGTCCTCCTACAATGAGCAGTTCTTC
.	TRBV6-5	TRBJ2-1	.	CASSYSEYNEQFF	TGTGCCAGCAGTTACTCTGAATACAATGAGCAGTTCTTC
.	TRBV19	TRBJ2-5	few	CASSIRVGGPRGMEETQYF	TGTGCCAGTAGTATAAGGGTCGGAGGGCCACGGGGTATGGAAGAGACCCAGTACTTC
TRBD1	TRBV18	TRBJ1-1	.	CASSRGQGNTEAFF	TGTGCCAGCTCACGCGGACAGGGGAACACTGAAGCTTTCTTT
.	TRBV5-6	TRBJ1-1	.	CASSFSRGMVTEAFF	TGTGCCAGCAGCTTTTCAAGGGGGATGGTCACTGAAGCTTTCTTT
TRBD1	TRBV7-7	TRBJ2-5	.	CASSLEDRWAQETQYF	TGTGCCAGCAGCTTAGAGGACAGGTGGGCTCAAGAGACCCAGTACTTC
TRBD1	TRBV6-1	TRBJ1-5	.	CASRLQGVSNQPQHF	TGTGCCAGCAGACTACAGGGGGTGAGCAATCAGCCCCAGCATTTT
TRBD1	TRBV30	TRBJ2-5	.	CAWSGQGGETQYF	TGTGCCTGGAGTGGACAGGGTGGAGAGACCCAGTACTTC
.	TRBV27	TRBJ2-7	.	CASSPGGWYEQYF	TGTGCCAGCAGTCCTGGAGGTTGGTACGAGCAGTACTTC
.	TRBV6-1	TRBJ1-2	.	CASSGRGDYGYTF	TGTGCCAGCAGCGGCAGGGGCGACTATGGCTACACCTTC
.	TRBV5-4	TRBJ2-5	.	CASSYRERETQYF	TGTGCCAGCAGCTACCGGGAGAGAGAGACCCAGTACTTC
TRBD2	TRBV2	TRBJ2-7	.	CASSDLDLAGVSYEQYF	TGTGCCAGCAGTGATTTGGACCTAGCGGGAGTCTCCTACGAGCAGTACTTC
.	TRBV7-9	TRBJ2-4	.	CASPRGTGNIQYF	TGTGCCAGCCCGAGGGGGACTGGAAACATTCAGTACTTC
.	TRBV14	TRBJ1-2	.	CASSRGEGRRGYTF	TGTGCCAGCAGCCGAGGAGAGGGGAGGAGGGGCTACACCTTC
.	TRBV7-2	TRBJ1-6	.	CASSLDQSGNSPLHF	TGTGCCAGCAGCTTAGATCAATCGGGTAATTCACCCCTCCACTTT
.	TRBV28	TRBJ2-7	.	CASTSTYEQYF	TGTGCCAGCACCAGTACCTACGAGCAGTACTTC
.	TRBV2	TRBJ2-1	.	CASSVTGTLNEQFF	TGTGCCAGCAGTGTAACGGGAACTTTGAATGAGCAGTTCTTC
.	TRBV5-1	TRBJ1-2	.	CASSLDTDGYTF	TGCGCCAGCAGCTTGGATACGGACGGCTACACCTTC
.	TRBV6-5	TRBJ2-7	.	CASRTFAGSSYEQYF	TGTGCCAGCAGGACTTTCGCGGGGAGCTCCTACGAGCAGTACTTC
.	TRBV28	TRBJ1-1	few	CASSFSGHLNTEAFF	TGTGCCAGCAGTTTTTCGGGACACTTGAACACTGAAGCTTTCTTT
.	TRBV5-4	TRBJ2-1	.	CASSLEWDPVYNEQFF	TGTGCCAGCAGCTTGGAGTGGGACCCAGTATACAATGAGCAGTTCTTC
.	TRBV5-1	TRBJ2-5	few	CASSLGIGGSQETQYF	TGCGCCAGCAGCTTGGGGATTGGGGGCTCCCAAGAGACCCAGTACTTC
.	TRBV28	TRBJ1-2	.	CASNRGGYGYTF	TGTGCCAGCAACCGGGGCGGCTATGGCTACACCTTC
TRBD1	TRBV13	TRBJ1-2	.	CASSLAGGSNYGYTF	TGTGCCAGCAGCCTCGCAGGGGGCTCTAACTATGGCTACACCTTC
.	TRBV7-2	TRBJ2-7	few	CASSLESVPGSMQYF	TGTGCCAGCAGCTTAGAGTCAGTCCCTGGATCGATGCAGTACTTC
.	TRBV4-2	TRBJ2-1	.	CASSQVLGSSYNEQFF	TGTGCCAGCAGCCAAGTTTTAGGTAGCTCCTACAATGAGCAGTTCTTC
.	TRBV30	TRBJ1-2	few	CAWSISRGGYTF	TGTGCCTGGAGTATAAGCCGGGGAGGCTACACCTTC
.	TRBV7-8	TRBJ2-1	.	CASSLALLFEDEQFF	TGTGCCAGCAGCTTAGCGCTTTTGTTTGAGGATGAGCAGTTCTTC
TRBD1	TRBV7-7	TRBJ2-5	.	CASSRGQGGQETQYF	TGTGCCAGCAGCCGAGGACAGGGGGGGCAAGAGACCCAGTACTTC
.	TRBV7-9	TRBJ1-2	.	CASSSRTDYGYTF	TGTGCCAGCAGCTCCAGGACAGACTATGGCTACACCTTC
.	TRBV5-1	TRBJ2-1	once	CASSVGLQSYNEQFF	TGCGCCAGCAGCGTGGGACTCCAGTCCTACAATGAGCAGTTCTTC
.	TRBV5-1	TRBJ2-7	.	CASSLEGAAAYEQYF	TGCGCCAGCAGCTTGGAAGGGGCGGCTGCCTACGAGCAGTACTTC
TRBD1	TRBV28	TRBJ1-1	few	CASSMDRVRAEAFF	TGTGCCAGCAGTATGGACAGGGTGCGGGCTGAAGCTTTCTTT
TRBD2	TRBV7-2	TRBJ2-1	.	CASSPRGAGGYNEQFF	TGTGCCAGCAGCCCACGGGGGGCGGGAGGGTACAATGAGCAGTTCTTC